The T cell receptor (beta chain) described here comes from a study of blood T cells in healthy people across ages. Study-wide results and limits: Naive CD4+ cell counts and diversity both ran higher in long-lived than in aged donors. Roughly linear age-related decline in beta diversity appeared, significant by age 40.

For every donor, a draw yielded around 10 milliliters of peripheral blood. A minimum of 7 million PBMCs was isolated per sample. The CDR3 is made up of 16 amino acids. It was with a sample-barcoded 5' primer and a J-beta primer mix that a second PCR of about 6 to 11 cycles was run. TCRdb re-derived calls from the 5' RACE reads in MiXCR, one entry per CDR3 protein. The table has about 1.7 million distinct CDR3 sequences, roughly 28% seen once. This clonotype has only a few counts. Its specificity is unknown. One end of the junction does not line up with germline, which may come from a read error. The sequence was obtained from a woman under 40 in good health. The J gene is TRBJ2-1, the V gene TRBV12-3 or TRBV12-4; D possibly corresponds to TRBD2 (6 bases). Input material: blood. CDR3 nucleotide sequence: TGTGCCAGCACCTCCTACGGAGGGCCCCCCTACAATGAACAGTTCTTC. Translating it yields CASTSYGGPPYNEQFF.